This T cell receptor (beta chain) was found in a study of blood T cell repertoires in COVID-19. For the study at large: There were acute and convalescent COVID-19 samples, and they came from the United States, Italy and Spain. In each case, the material was cDNA or gDNA derived from T cells, B-cell-depleted T cells, or PBMCs.

Original data processing: For nucleated cells, counts were estimated from reference gene primer amplification. Using immunoSEQ multiplex PCR, the repertoire was profiled, and TCRdb retains in-frame clones only, with some absent. The DNA gave D and trimming, while V, J and clone size come from that table. This sample has roughly 410,000 clones, with approximately 88% found just once. The source is a man aged 35 to 55 with acute or convalescent COVID-19. The sequencing sample was made of peripheral blood.

CDR3 in amino acids: CAWSVGAGLAGGFEQFF. In DNA form, the CDR3 reads TGTGCCTGGAGTGTAGGGGCGGGACTAGCGGGAGGGTTTGAGCAGTTCTTC. The chain couples TRBV30 to TRBJ2-1, with TRBD2 matching over 16 bases. The ends lost 0 bases at V and 9 bases at J; junction bases unmatched: 8. The CDR3 consists of 17 residues. Germline loops: CDR1 GTSNPN, CDR2 SVGIG (reference sequence).